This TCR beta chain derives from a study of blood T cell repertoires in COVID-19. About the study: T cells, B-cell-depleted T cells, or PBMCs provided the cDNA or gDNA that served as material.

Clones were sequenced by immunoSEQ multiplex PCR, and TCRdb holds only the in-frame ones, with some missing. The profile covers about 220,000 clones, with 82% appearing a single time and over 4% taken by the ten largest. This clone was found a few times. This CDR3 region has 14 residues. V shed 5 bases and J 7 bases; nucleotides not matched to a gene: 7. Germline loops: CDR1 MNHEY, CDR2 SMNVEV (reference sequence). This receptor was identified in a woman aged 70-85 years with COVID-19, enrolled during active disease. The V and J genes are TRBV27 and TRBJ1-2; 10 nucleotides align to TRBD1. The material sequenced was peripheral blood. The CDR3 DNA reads TGTGCCAGCAGTCCAAAGACAGGGGGCGGTGGCTACACCTTC. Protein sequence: CASSPKTGGGGYTF.